The next 32 T cell receptor beta chains were all read from a single sample in a study of shared clonotypes between healthy human individuals. Some clones are missing from TCRdb's copy, which holds only in-frame ones; the method was immunoSEQ multiplex PCR. The sample holds a few million clones; 80% to 95% are singletons and the top ten take about 0.41%. Source material: naive CD4+ T cells from PBMCs. Subset described: CD45RA+ positively selected. These receptors were taken from a man in his late teens or twenties in good health. Some clones in this sample may be carry-over from other donors' samples.

The genes are TRBV6-1 and TRBJ1-5; no clear D gene. CDR3 length equals 13 residues. Germline V lookup: CDR1 MNHNS, CDR2 SASEGT. The V gene lost 8 bases and the J gene lost 10 bases, with 18 bases spanning the gap. For the CDR3, the DNA is TGTGCCAGCTCCGACCGGCCGCGGGGTCCCCAGCATTTT. As protein: CASSDRPRGPQHF.

The genes are TRBV19 and TRBJ2-1, with 13 positions matching TRBD2. Trimming took 5 bases from V and 3 from J; bases not matched to a gene: 10. Germline CDR1 LNHDA, CDR2 SQIVND (reference sequence). This CDR3 spans 18 amino acids. The CDR3 region is CASSRNLGTSGIYNEQFF. In nucleotides, the CDR3 is TGTGCCAGTAGTCGAAATCTCGGGACTAGCGGGATCTACAATGAGCAGTTCTTC.

This rearrangement joins TRBV5-5 to TRBJ2-2; 8 nucleotides line up with TRBD2. V shed 1 base, J shed 7 bases, and the junction held 6 bases outside the gene matches. Germline V gives CDR1 SGHKS, CDR2 YYEKEE (reference sequence). This CDR3 contains 15 residues. The CDR3 reads CASSLLAGGSGELFF. CDR3 in DNA: TGTGCCAGCAGCTTGCTTGCGGGAGGAAGCGGGGAGCTGTTTTTT.

CDR3 sequence: CASAFANTGELFF. Written as DNA, the CDR3 is TGTGCCAGTGCGTTCGCGAACACCGGGGAGCTGTTTTTT. The chain combines TRBV19 with TRBJ2-2, with no clear D. Germline CDR1 is LNHDA and CDR2 is SQIVND (reference sequence). Trimming shortened V by 8 bases and J by 0 bases, and 7 bases separated the two germline ends. This CDR3 is built from 13 residues.

This sequence joins TRBV5-1 and TRBJ1-3, with unresolved D. The CDR3 extends over 16 amino acids. Germline V CDR1 and CDR2: SGHRS, YFSETQ. V lost 0 bases and J lost 2, with 12 bases in between. CDR3 sequence reads: CASSLEGRIPGNTIYF. CDR3 bases: TGCGCCAGCAGCTTGGAGGGCCGAATTCCTGGAAACACCATATATTTT.

Worth noting for this clone: Other nucleotide sequences in the sample specify the same CDR3. This chain uses TRBV2 with TRBJ1-5; the D is unclear. Germline-derived CDR1 and CDR2 are SNHLY and FYNNEI. The CDR3 extends over 13 amino acids. V gave up 1 base and J gave up 2 bases, with 3 bases separating them. CDR3 region: CASSEVRNQPQHF. In DNA, the CDR3 is TGTGCCAGCAGTGAAGTACGCAATCAGCCCCAGCATTTT.

The gene calls are TRBV4-2 and TRBJ2-7; 7 bases align to TRBD1. V lost 0 bases and J lost 7; bases outside the gene matches: 6. The CDR3 runs to 14 residues. Germline V lookup: CDR1 LGHNA, CDR2 YNFKEQ. As DNA, the CDR3 is TGTGCCAGCAGCCAAGACTCGAACAGGGGTGAGCAGTACTTC. Translation gives CASSQDSNRGEQYF.

J is TRBJ2-2 and V is TRBV6-6; no clear D gene. Germline V gene lookup returns CDR1 MNHNY and CDR2 SVGAGI (reference sequence). The CDR3 is 12 residues long. The germline V and J ends were trimmed by 5 bases and 5 bases, with 6 bases remaining between them. CDR3 sequence reads: CASSRNTGELFF. The CDR3 nucleotides read TGTGCCAGCAGTAGAAATACCGGGGAGCTGTTTTTT.

This sequence joins TRBV11-2 and TRBJ2-1, with a possible D match to TRBD1 (6 bases). Germline lookup yields CDR1 SGHAT and CDR2 FQNNGV. V was pared by 4 bases and J by 12 bases, with 22 bases between. This CDR3 comprises 15 residues. The CDR3 DNA follows: TGTGCCAGCAGCTCCCTTTTGCTGGGGGCGCATCGGCAGTTCTTC. It yields the protein CASSSLLLGAHRQFF.

The rearrangement uses TRBV7-9 and TRBJ1-4; D gene unclear. CDR1 SEHNR and CDR2 FQNEAQ come from the germline V gene (reference sequence). The CDR3 consists of 15 residues. Trimming left V 1 base short and J 8 bases short, with 14 bases between. CDR3 nucleotides: TGTGCCAGCAGCTTAGGTGTCGACCATACGGAAAAACTGTTTTTT. Its protein product is CASSLGVDHTEKLFF.

The chain has TRBV29-1 and TRBJ2-7; perhaps TRBD2 as D (6 bases). The CDR3 extends over 15 amino acids. The germline V and J ends were trimmed by 5 bases and 3 bases, with 20 bases remaining between them. CDR1 is SQVTM, CDR2 ANQGSEA, per germline. This chain's CDR3 is CSVSLPRGSLYEQYF. The CDR3 region has the DNA TGCAGCGTTTCTCTCCCCCGGGGGAGTCTCTACGAGCAGTACTTC.

The CDR3 sequence: CSASGTDGVKLFF. For the CDR3, the DNA is TGCAGCGCTTCCGGGACGGATGGGGTAAAACTGTTTTTT. The chain combines TRBV29-1 with TRBJ1-4; the D gene is possibly TRBD1 (5 bases). Trimming removed 7 bases from V and 10 bases from J, with 19 bases in between. CDR3 length equals 13 residues. The germline V gene has CDR1 SQVTM and CDR2 ANQGSEA.

In regard to this clone: Other nucleotide sequences from this sample produce the same CDR3. This chain uses TRBV7-2 with TRBJ2-7; D gene unclear. CDR3 size: 12 residues. Germline CDR1 SGHTA, CDR2 FQGNSA. V was cut by 5 bases and J by 0 bases, with 5 bases left in between. The CDR3 nucleotides read TGTGCCAGCAGCCCTCCCTCCTACGAGCAGTACTTC. Encoded protein: CASSPPSYEQYF.

The V and J genes are TRBV5-8 and TRBJ1-1; 11 bases are a match to TRBD1. V lost 4 bases and J lost 3; bases outside the gene matches: 8. In germline, CDR1 is SGHTS, CDR2 YDEGEE. The CDR3 is 16 amino acids. Written as DNA, the CDR3 is TGTGCCAGCAGCGAACACGGGACAGGGGGTTACACTGAAGCTTTCTTT. Protein: CASSEHGTGGYTEAFF.

The chain has TRBV28 and TRBJ1-2, with TRBD1 identical over 7 bases. The CDR3 has 13 amino acids. After removal of 10 bases from V and 3 bases from J, the junction contained 8 bases not matched to a gene. Germline CDR1 reads MDHEN; CDR2 reads SYDVKM. The CDR3, as DNA: TGTGCCACCAGCGGGACAGAATACTATGGCTACACCTTC. Its translation: CATSGTEYYGYTF.

This clone was counted once. This chain joins TRBV18 and TRBJ2-7; D gene unclear. V dropped 8 bases and J dropped 2 bases, with 13 bases sitting between them. This CDR3 spans 13 amino acids. Germline V lookup: CDR1 KGHSH, CDR2 LQKENI. As DNA, the CDR3 is TGTGCCAGCGCAGAAATACGGACCTACGAGCAGTACTTC. Protein: CASAEIRTYEQYF.

The rearrangement links TRBV7-2 to TRBJ1-2, with D possibly TRBD1 on 6 matching bases. CDR1 and CDR2 (germline): SGHTA, FQGNSA. The V and J ends lost 5 bases and 6 bases respectively, with 16 bases between them. The CDR3 covers 14 residues. The CDR3 bases are TGTGCCAGCAGCCCTGGACATAACAGGGATGGCTACACCTTC. Its protein product is CASSPGHNRDGYTF. The entire variable domain, with the rest obtained from reference TRBV7-2 and TRBJ1-2, is as follows: GAGVSQSPSNKVTEKGKDVELRCDPISGHTALYWYRQSLGQGLEFLIYFQGNSAPDKSGLPSDRFSAERTGGSVSTLTIQRTQQEDSAVYLCASSPGHNRDGYTFGSGTRLTVV.

As to this clone: Distinct nucleotide sequences in the sample also encode this CDR3. The chain couples TRBV5-1 to TRBJ2-1; D call uncertain. V gave up 5 bases and J gave up 0 bases, with 6 bases separating them. CDR1 and CDR2 (germline): SGHRS, YFSETQ. The CDR3 is 13 residues long. CDR3 region: CASSPDSYNEQFF. Here the CDR3 DNA reads TGCGCCAGCAGTCCGGACTCCTACAATGAGCAGTTCTTC.

This chain uses TRBV28 with TRBJ1-3; TRBD1 is a possible D gene (5 bases). V gave up 6 bases and J gave up 4 bases, with 19 bases separating them. Germline V gene data show CDR1 as MDHEN and CDR2 as SYDVKM. This CDR3 spans 16 amino acids. CDR3 amino acids: CASSIYFGQAGNTIYF. CDR3 DNA sequence: TGTGCCAGCAGCATTTATTTCGGACAAGCGGGAAACACCATATATTTT.

This clone was counted between two and nine times. The gene calls are TRBV25-1 and TRBJ1-2, with D perhaps TRBD1 (5 bases). Trimming left V 6 bases short and J 4 bases short, with 12 bases between. In germline, CDR1 is MGHDK, CDR2 SYGVNS. CDR3 length equals 13 residues. DNA of the CDR3: TGTGCCAGCAGCACCGGGACTTCCTATGGCTACACCTTC. Its protein is CASSTGTSYGYTF.

V is TRBV7-2 and J is TRBJ2-4; the match to TRBD2 covers 14 bases. The junction had 4 bases not matched to a gene; V was cut back by 4 bases and J by 5 bases. The CDR3 consists of 16 residues. Germline lookup yields CDR1 SGHTA and CDR2 FQGNSA. Here the CDR3 reads CASSYRLAGGENIQYF. The CDR3 DNA follows: TGTGCCAGCAGCTACCGACTAGCGGGAGGGGAAAACATTCAGTACTTC.

The chain links TRBV28 to TRBJ2-5, with D perhaps matching TRBD1 (5 bases). The CDR3 is made up of 15 amino acids. V lost 3 bases and J lost 5, with 16 bases in between. Looked up from germline, CDR1 is MDHEN and CDR2 is SYDVKM. The CDR3 loop is CASSFIGAGHETQYF. In DNA form, the CDR3 reads TGTGCCAGCAGTTTTATAGGGGCAGGGCACGAGACCCAGTACTTC.

The chain links TRBV7-2 to TRBJ2-7, with a possible D match to TRBD2 (6 bases). The CDR3 runs to 12 residues. V was clipped by 1 base and J by 6 bases, with 7 bases between them. Germline V CDR1 and CDR2: SGHTA, FQGNSA. CDR3 DNA sequence: TGTGCCAGCAGCTTAGACGGGGGCGAGCAGTACTTC. It specifies CASSLDGGEQYF.

In regard to this clone: Other DNA variants within this sample encode the same CDR3. The chain has TRBV6-6 and TRBJ2-5, with D perhaps matching TRBD1 (5 bases). Trimming left V 2 bases short and J 3 bases short, with 7 bases between. The CDR3 has 13 residues. Germline loops: CDR1 MNHNY, CDR2 SVGAGI (reference sequence). The CDR3 DNA follows: TGTGCCAGCAGTTACAGGGGCGAAGAGACCCAGTACTTC. Translation: CASSYRGEETQYF.

The chain recombines TRBV28 with TRBJ1-5; tentative D call: TRBD1 (6 bases). Trimming shortened V by 6 bases and J by 7 bases, and 25 bases separated the two germline ends. Germline V gene data show CDR1 as MDHEN and CDR2 as SYDVKM. CDR3 length: 17 residues. The CDR3 DNA reads TGTGCCAGCAGCTTAAAACTTGGGGGCGGATCTCGCCAGCCCCAGCATTTT. This gives the protein CASSLKLGGGSRQPQHF.

Details on this clone: Other DNA sequences from this sample encode an identical CDR3 as well. V and J are TRBV5-4 and TRBJ2-2, with D unresolved. This CDR3 has 12 amino acids. Germline assignment: CDR1 SGHNT and CDR2 YYREEE (reference sequence). With 0 bases removed from V and 6 bases from J, the gap between germline ends came to 3 bases. The CDR3 DNA follows: TGTGCCAGCAGCTTGGTGTCCGGGGAGCTGTTTTTT. It yields the protein CASSLVSGELFF.

This chain's CDR3 is CASSQRREVDTQYF. In DNA form, the CDR3 reads TGCGCCAGCAGCCAAAGACGGGAGGTTGATACGCAGTATTTT. This chain joins TRBV4-1 and TRBJ2-3; 7 nucleotides line up with TRBD2. This CDR3 has 14 amino acids. After removal of 2 bases from V and 6 bases from J, the junction contained 5 bases not matched to a gene. CDR1 is MGHRA and CDR2 is YSYEKL in the germline V gene.

V is TRBV10-3 and J is TRBJ2-3; 7 bases match TRBD1. The CDR3 is 13 amino acids. The trim removed 10 bases at V and 1 base at J, leaving 5 bases unmatched. CDR1 is ENHRY, CDR2 SYGVKD, per germline. The CDR3 DNA reads TGTGCCAAAAGCCAGGGGGGCACAGATACGCAGTATTTT. The encoded protein is CAKSQGGTDTQYF.

The chain links TRBV10-1 to TRBJ2-5; TRBD2 matches 10 bases. The J call may be faulty, since TRBJ2-7 better matches the DNA end. This CDR3 is 13 amino acids long. Germline V gene sequence: CDR1 WNHNN, CDR2 SYGVQD (reference sequence). The CDR3 coding sequence is TGCGCCAGCAGTGAGCTAGCGGGAGACGAGCAGTACTTC. Its translation: CASSELAGDEQYF.

This chain connects TRBV7-3 to TRBJ1-1; TRBD1 agrees at 10 bases. This CDR3 comprises 14 residues. With V trimmed by 4 bases and J by 4 bases, 3 bases remained unmatched. The germline gives CDR1 SGHTA, CDR2 FQGTGA. CDR3 DNA: TGTGCCAGCAGCTCGGGACAGGGGTCCACTGAAGCTTTCTTT. This codes for CASSSGQGSTEAFF.

The chain uses TRBV5-5 and TRBJ2-3, with 7 positions matching TRBD2. Germline CDR1 SGHKS, CDR2 YYEKEE (reference sequence). V dropped 2 bases and J dropped 3; count of bases not matched to a gene: 6. The CDR3 loop spans 15 amino acids. CDR3 nucleotide sequence: TGTGCCAGCAGCTTTCAGGAGGGAGGGACAGATACGCAGTATTTT. As protein: CASSFQEGGTDTQYF.

The rearrangement links TRBV5-1 to TRBJ1-3; possible D gene TRBD1, 5 bases. Germline V gene sequence: CDR1 SGHRS, CDR2 YFSETQ. The CDR3 covers 15 residues. V dropped 6 bases and J dropped 2 bases, with 15 bases sitting between them. DNA for the CDR3: TGCGCCAGCACCATACGATCGGGGCCTGGAAACACCATATATTTT. Translated, it gives CASTIRSGPGNTIYF. The complete variable domain, with remaining parts taken from reference TRBV5-1 and TRBJ1-3, reads KAGVTQTPRYLIKTRGQQVTLSCSPISGHRSVSWYQQTPGQGLQFLFEYFSETQRNKGNFPGRFSGRQFSNSRSEMNVSTLELGDSALYLCASTIRSGPGNTIYFGEGSWLTVV.